This TCR beta chain was captured by sequencing in a study of beta chain features in type 1 diabetes. Whole-study context: Healthy donors, compared against patients, showed similar age, gender and cell yields.

Study-wide results and limits: Patients and controls would be equally affected if PCR favored shorter templates.

CDR1 and CDR2 (germline): SGHTA, FQGNSA. Trimming took 1 base from V and 5 from J, leaving 6 bases between them. This CDR3 has 13 amino acids. On this clone itself: Its target is unknown.

What was sequenced were expressed TCRB transcripts, since all of the isolated RNA had been reverse transcribed. Some clones are missing from TCRdb's copy, which holds only in-frame ones; the method was immunoSEQ multiplex PCR. This sample yields around 500,000 clones, of which 30% are seen a single time; more than 0.055% belongs to the top ten. Sample: naive CD4+ T cells from blood. This chain uses TRBV7-2 with TRBJ1-5, with D unclear. The receptor comes from a man aged 18 to 30 in good health. The CDR3 reads CASSLGPDQPQHF. In nucleotides, the CDR3 is TGTGCCAGCAGCTTAGGGCCCGATCAGCCCCAGCATTTT.